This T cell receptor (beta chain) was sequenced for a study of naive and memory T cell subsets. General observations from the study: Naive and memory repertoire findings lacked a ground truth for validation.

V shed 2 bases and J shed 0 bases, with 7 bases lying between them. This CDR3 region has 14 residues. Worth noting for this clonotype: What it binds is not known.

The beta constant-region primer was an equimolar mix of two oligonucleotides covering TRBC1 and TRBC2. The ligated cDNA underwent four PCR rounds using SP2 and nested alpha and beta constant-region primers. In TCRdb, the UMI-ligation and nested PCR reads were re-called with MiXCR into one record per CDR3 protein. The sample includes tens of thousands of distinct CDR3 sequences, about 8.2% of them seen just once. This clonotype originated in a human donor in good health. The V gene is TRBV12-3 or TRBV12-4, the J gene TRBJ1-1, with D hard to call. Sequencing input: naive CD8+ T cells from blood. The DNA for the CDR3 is TGTGCCAGCAGTTTACCGGGAGTGAACACTGAAGCTTTCTTT. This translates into CASSLPGVNTEAFF.